This TCR beta chain was identified during a study of regulatory T cells in long-lasting Graves disease. With iRepertoire HTBI primers and Arm-PCR of CDR3 regions, TCR beta libraries were built. TCRdb itself ran the multiplex PCR reads through MiXCR, one entry per CDR3 protein. This sample has roughly 500,000 distinct CDR3 sequences; roughly 14% occur once, and the top ten carry roughly 10%. Stated time point: newly diagnosed GD, antithyroid drugs for less than 3 months. PBMC-derived RNA was used for the TCR library. This clonotype showed up just a few times. The same sample was also used in a study of T cells in Graves' hyperthyroidism and ophthalmopathy.

Sequences were derived from peripheral blood mononuclear cells (PBMCs), sampled at new diagnosis, from a patient treated with antithyroid drugs. The TCR originated in a man aged 30 to 39 with Graves disease.

The CDR3 protein is CASSYSWTGQTYEQYF. CDR3 sequence (DNA): TGTGCCAGCAGTTACTCGTGGACAGGGCAAACCTACGAGCAGTACTTC. This sequence joins TRBV6-5 and TRBJ2-7; 8 nucleotides align to TRBD1. J gave up 2 bases and V 0 bases, and 6 bases lay outside the gene matches. CDR3 length: 16 residues. CDR1 is MNHEY, CDR2 SVGAGI, per germline.